What follows describes a single T cell receptor (beta chain). Its antigen remains unknown. With 0 bases removed from V and 3 bases from J, the gap between germline ends came to 17 bases. CDR1 and CDR2 (germline): MNHEY, SMNVEV (reference sequence). There are 17 residues in the CDR3. Unique molecular identifiers were present in the TCR beta cDNA libraries. The source material, about 0.9 to 10 million T cells, gave rise to 500,000 or so cDNA molecules. TCRdb independently ran MiXCR on the PCR reads; one entry per CDR3 protein. Here the sample spans roughly 800,000 distinct CDR3 sequences, about 53% being singletons. The source of the sample is a study of post-analysis software for immune sequencing data. Study-level information: In terms of disease course, relapsing-remitting, secondary progressive and progressive-relapsing multiple sclerosis were included.

The study's findings and limits: Multiple sclerosis patients had significantly lower normalized Chao1 diversity than controls. Comparison of patients with controls showed 4 to 6 TRBV segments more frequent in patients, TRBV5-6, TRBV5-1 and TRBV20-1 among them.

This TCR derives from a girl aged 5-17 years with multiple sclerosis. Sequencing was performed on blood. V is TRBV27 and J is TRBJ2-5; possible D gene TRBD1, 5 bases. CDR3 residues: CASSLSPGGAYEETQYF. The CDR3 nucleotides read TGTGCCAGCAGTTTATCTCCGGGTGGGGCGTATGAAGAGACCCAGTACTTC.